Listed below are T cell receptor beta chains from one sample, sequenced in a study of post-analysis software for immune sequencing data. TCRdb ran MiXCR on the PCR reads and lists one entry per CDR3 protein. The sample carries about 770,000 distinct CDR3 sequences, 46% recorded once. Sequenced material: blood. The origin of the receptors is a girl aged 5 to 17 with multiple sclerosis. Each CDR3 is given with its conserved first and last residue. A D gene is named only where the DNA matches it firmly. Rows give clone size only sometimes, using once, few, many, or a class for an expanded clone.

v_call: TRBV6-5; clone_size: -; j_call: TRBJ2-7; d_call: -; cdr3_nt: TGTGCCAGCAGCCCCGAGGGGGTGGGAGAGCAGTACTTC; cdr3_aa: CASSPEGVGEQYF
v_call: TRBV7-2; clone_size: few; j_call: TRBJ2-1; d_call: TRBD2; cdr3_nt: TGTGCCAGCAGCGGGGGACTAGCGGGGATTTTCAATGAGCAGTTCTTC; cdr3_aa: CASSGGLAGIFNEQFF
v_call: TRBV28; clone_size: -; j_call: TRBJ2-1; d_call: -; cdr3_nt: TGTGCCAGCAGTATCGTAGCGGAGCCGTCGGATGAGCAGTTCTTC; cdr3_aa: CASSIVAEPSDEQFF
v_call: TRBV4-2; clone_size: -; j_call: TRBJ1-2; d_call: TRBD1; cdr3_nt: TGTGCCAGCAGCCTTATACCAGAAGTAAGACAGGGTTATCAGGGCTATGGCTACACCTTC; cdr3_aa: CASSLIPEVRQGYQGYGYTF
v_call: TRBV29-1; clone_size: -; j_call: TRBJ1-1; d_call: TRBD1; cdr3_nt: TGCAGCGTTGTAAAGGGGGCGGATGAAGCTTTCTTT; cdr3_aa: CSVVKGADEAFF
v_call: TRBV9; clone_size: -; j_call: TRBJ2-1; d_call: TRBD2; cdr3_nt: TGTGCCAGCAGCGGCGGGATAGCGGGAGGGTCCTACAATGGGCAGTTCTTC; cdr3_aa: CASSGGIAGGSYNGQFF
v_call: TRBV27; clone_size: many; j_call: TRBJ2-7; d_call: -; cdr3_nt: TGTGCCAGCAGCCACCGGGACACCAACTACGAGCAGTACTTC; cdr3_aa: CASSHRDTNYEQYF
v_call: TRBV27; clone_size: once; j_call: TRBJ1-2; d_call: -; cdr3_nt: TGTGCCAGCAGTCAGGCAGGGGAAGGTGGCTACACCTTC; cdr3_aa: CASSQAGEGGYTF
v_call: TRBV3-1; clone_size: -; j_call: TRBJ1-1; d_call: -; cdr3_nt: TGTGCCAGCAGCCAATTTCCTGAAGCTTTCTTT; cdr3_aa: CASSQFPEAFF
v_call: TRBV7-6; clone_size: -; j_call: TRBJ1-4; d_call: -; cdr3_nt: TGTGCCAGCAGCTTAATGCCGCGGCCGGGGGAAAAACTGTTTTTT; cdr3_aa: CASSLMPRPGEKLFF
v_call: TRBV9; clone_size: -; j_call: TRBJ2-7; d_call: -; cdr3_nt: TGTGCCAGCAGCGTAGATGGGGACTCCTACGAGCAGTACTTC; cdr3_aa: CASSVDGDSYEQYF
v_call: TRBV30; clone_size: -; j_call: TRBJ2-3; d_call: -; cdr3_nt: TGTGCCTGGAGGAAATCAGATACGCAGTATTTT; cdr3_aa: CAWRKSDTQYF
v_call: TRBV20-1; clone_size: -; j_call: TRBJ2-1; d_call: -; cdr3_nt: TGCAGTGCTAGGGACTACTACAATGAGCAGTTCTTC; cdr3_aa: CSARDYYNEQFF
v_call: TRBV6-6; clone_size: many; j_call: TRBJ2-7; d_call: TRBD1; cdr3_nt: TGTGCCAGCAGCCACAGGGGTAGCTACGAGCAGTACTTC; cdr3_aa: CASSHRGSYEQYF
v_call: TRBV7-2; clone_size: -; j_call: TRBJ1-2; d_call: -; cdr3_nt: TGTGCCAGCAGCTTAGATTGGGAAAATGGCTACACCTTC; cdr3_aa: CASSLDWENGYTF
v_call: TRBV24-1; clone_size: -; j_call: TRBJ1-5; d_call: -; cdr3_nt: TGTGCCACCAGTGATCTTGGGGGGAATCAGCCCCAGCATTTT; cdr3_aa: CATSDLGGNQPQHF